Listed below are T cell receptor beta chains from one sample, sequenced in a study of cytomegalovirus exposure and HLA in healthy donors. Using immunoSEQ multiplex PCR, the repertoire was profiled, and TCRdb retains in-frame clones only, with some absent. The sample records under 200,000 clones, 82% being singletons. The material sequenced was PBMCs. The receptors derive from a woman between 18 and 29 years old in good health and CMV-seronegative. CDR3s include the opening cysteine and the closing phenylalanine or tryptophan. D genes are given only for firm matches. Clone size is stated in some rows and not others, as once, few, many or a class when expanded.

v_call: TRBV7-2; clone_size: few; d_call: TRBD2; j_call: TRBJ2-7; cdr3_nt: TGTGCCAGCAGCTTTGCCCCCACCCGCGGACTAGCGTCCTACGAGCAGTACTTC; cdr3_aa: CASSFAPTRGLASYEQYF
v_call: TRBV19; clone_size: .; d_call: TRBD1; j_call: TRBJ2-7; cdr3_nt: TGTGCCAGTAGCCGCCCAGCGACAGGGAAGGGCTCCTACGAGCAGTACTTC; cdr3_aa: CASSRPATGKGSYEQYF
v_call: TRBV15; clone_size: .; d_call: .; j_call: TRBJ2-5; cdr3_nt: TGTGCCACCAGATCTGACAGGCGTTTAGAGACCCAGTACTTC; cdr3_aa: CATRSDRRLETQYF
v_call: TRBV5-4; clone_size: .; d_call: TRBD1; j_call: TRBJ2-5; cdr3_nt: TGTGCCAGCAGCCCGCCGGGACAGGACCAAGAGACCCAGTACTTC; cdr3_aa: CASSPPGQDQETQYF
v_call: TRBV10-1; clone_size: .; d_call: .; j_call: TRBJ2-7; cdr3_nt: TGCGCCAGCAGTGATACAGGGCTACCGGCCTACGAGCAGTACTTC; cdr3_aa: CASSDTGLPAYEQYF
v_call: TRBV5-1; clone_size: .; d_call: TRBD2; j_call: TRBJ2-3; cdr3_nt: TGCGCCAGCAGCTTGGTTCCTAGCGGGGGCCCCACAGATACGCAGTATTTT; cdr3_aa: CASSLVPSGGPTDTQYF
v_call: TRBV2; clone_size: .; d_call: TRBD1; j_call: TRBJ2-2; cdr3_nt: TGTGCCAGCAGTGTGGGGACAGCGAACACCGGGGAGCTGTTTTTT; cdr3_aa: CASSVGTANTGELFF
v_call: TRBV7-9; clone_size: .; d_call: TRBD1; j_call: TRBJ1-4; cdr3_nt: TGTTCCAGCAAAGGACAGGGTATGGCTAATGAAAAACTGTTTTTT; cdr3_aa: CSSKGQGMANEKLFF
v_call: TRBV19; clone_size: .; d_call: TRBD1; j_call: TRBJ1-5; cdr3_nt: TGTGCCAGTTGCGGACAGGGGGGGACTTATAGCAATCAGCCCCAGCATTTT; cdr3_aa: CASCGQGGTYSNQPQHF
v_call: TRBV7-9; clone_size: .; d_call: .; j_call: TRBJ1-5; cdr3_nt: TGTGCCAGCAGCTTGGAGGGGAGGGGGCAGCCCCAGCATTTT; cdr3_aa: CASSLEGRGQPQHF
v_call: TRBV29-1; clone_size: .; d_call: .; j_call: TRBJ2-7; cdr3_nt: TGCAGCGTTGAAACGGACACCTACGAGCAGTACTTC; cdr3_aa: CSVETDTYEQYF
v_call: TRBV29-1; clone_size: .; d_call: .; j_call: TRBJ2-3; cdr3_nt: TGCAGCGTTGTCGGTTCGCGGGGCACAGATACGCAGTATTTT; cdr3_aa: CSVVGSRGTDTQYF
v_call: TRBV7-9; clone_size: .; d_call: .; j_call: TRBJ2-7; cdr3_nt: TGTGCCAGCAGCCCCGCAGTGTGGCAGGGAAACGAGCAGTACTTC; cdr3_aa: CASSPAVWQGNEQYF
v_call: TRBV5-8; clone_size: .; d_call: TRBD1; j_call: TRBJ2-1; cdr3_nt: TGTGCCAGCAGCTTATCCGGACAGGGAGGATACAATGAGCAGTTCTTC; cdr3_aa: CASSLSGQGGYNEQFF
v_call: TRBV18; clone_size: .; d_call: TRBD1; j_call: TRBJ2-7; cdr3_nt: TGTGCCAGCTCACCACGACAGGGGGTAAACTACGAGCAGTACTTC; cdr3_aa: CASSPRQGVNYEQYF
v_call: TRBV29-1; clone_size: .; d_call: .; j_call: TRBJ2-2; cdr3_nt: TGCAGCGTTGTGGGGGGGGCGTCAGGGGCCACCGGGGAGCTGTTTTTT; cdr3_aa: CSVVGGASGATGELFF
v_call: TRBV10-1; clone_size: .; d_call: TRBD1; j_call: TRBJ1-2; cdr3_nt: TGCGCCAGCAGTTGGACAGGGTTCTATGGCTACACCTTC; cdr3_aa: CASSWTGFYGYTF
v_call: TRBV7-6; clone_size: .; d_call: TRBD2; j_call: TRBJ2-7; cdr3_nt: TGTGCCAGCAGCCCCCAGGCTAGCGGACCCTACGAGCAGTACTTC; cdr3_aa: CASSPQASGPYEQYF
v_call: TRBV28; clone_size: .; d_call: .; j_call: TRBJ2-7; cdr3_nt: TGTGCCAGCAGGGAGGGCAGGGATCCTTACGAGCAGTACTTC; cdr3_aa: CASREGRDPYEQYF
v_call: TRBV7-2; clone_size: .; d_call: .; j_call: TRBJ1-2; cdr3_nt: TGTGCCAGCAGCCGGGCAGGGATGGAGTATGGCTACACCTTC; cdr3_aa: CASSRAGMEYGYTF
v_call: TRBV5-6; clone_size: .; d_call: .; j_call: TRBJ2-7; cdr3_nt: TGTGCCAGCAGCCGAACAGGGCACGAGCAGTACTTC; cdr3_aa: CASSRTGHEQYF
v_call: TRBV19; clone_size: .; d_call: TRBD1; j_call: TRBJ1-1; cdr3_nt: TGTGCCAGTAGTATAAGGAAGAAGGGACAGGTGAACACTGAAGCTTTCTTT; cdr3_aa: CASSIRKKGQVNTEAFF
v_call: TRBV7-8; clone_size: .; d_call: TRBD1; j_call: TRBJ1-2; cdr3_nt: TGTGCCAGCAGCGTACAGGGGGCCTTGAGTGGCTACACCTTC; cdr3_aa: CASSVQGALSGYTF
v_call: TRBV10-3; clone_size: once; d_call: TRBD1; j_call: TRBJ1-2; cdr3_nt: TGTGCCATCAGTGAGCCCCAGGTGGGGACAGGGAGGATTAGGGATTATGGCTACACCTTC; cdr3_aa: CAISEPQVGTGRIRDYGYTF
v_call: TRBV5-1; clone_size: .; d_call: .; j_call: TRBJ1-4; cdr3_nt: TGCGCCAGCAGCTTGGACGACAGGTTTTTTGAAAAACTGTTTTTT; cdr3_aa: CASSLDDRFFEKLFF
v_call: TRBV30; clone_size: .; d_call: .; j_call: TRBJ2-5; cdr3_nt: TGTGCCTGGAGTTTGGGGGGGCTAGAGACCCAGTACTTC; cdr3_aa: CAWSLGGLETQYF
v_call: TRBV27; clone_size: .; d_call: .; j_call: TRBJ1-1; cdr3_nt: TGTGCCAGCAGCCCCCTTGTGGGGGGGAAGGGGAACACTGAAGCTTTCTTT; cdr3_aa: CASSPLVGGKGNTEAFF
v_call: TRBV5-1; clone_size: few; d_call: .; j_call: TRBJ2-3; cdr3_nt: TGCGCCAGCAGCGGAGGGACTCGCACAGATACGCAGTATTTT; cdr3_aa: CASSGGTRTDTQYF
v_call: TRBV27; clone_size: .; d_call: .; j_call: TRBJ1-2; cdr3_nt: TGTGCCAGCAGTTTAAGCCCACAGGGAGATGGCTACACCTTC; cdr3_aa: CASSLSPQGDGYTF
v_call: TRBV7-9; clone_size: .; d_call: TRBD1; j_call: TRBJ2-2; cdr3_nt: TGTGCCAGCAGCCACCCGGACAGGGAGAACACCGGGGAGCTGTTTTTT; cdr3_aa: CASSHPDRENTGELFF
v_call: TRBV7-2; clone_size: .; d_call: TRBD1; j_call: TRBJ1-2; cdr3_nt: TGTGCCAGCAGCCGCCCCGGGACAGGGGGCTATGGCTACACCTTC; cdr3_aa: CASSRPGTGGYGYTF
v_call: TRBV6-6; clone_size: few; d_call: TRBD1; j_call: TRBJ1-2; cdr3_nt: TGTGCCAGCAGACGTCAGGGGGCTTATAACTATGGCTACACCTTC; cdr3_aa: CASRRQGAYNYGYTF
v_call: TRBV30; clone_size: .; d_call: .; j_call: TRBJ2-7; cdr3_nt: TGTGCCTGGAGTGTAGCGGTCCACGAGCAGTACTTC; cdr3_aa: CAWSVAVHEQYF
v_call: TRBV11-1; clone_size: .; d_call: TRBD2; j_call: TRBJ2-1; cdr3_nt: TGTGCCAGCAGCTTATCTGTAGCGGGAGACAATGAGCAGTTCTTC; cdr3_aa: CASSLSVAGDNEQFF
v_call: TRBV7-2; clone_size: .; d_call: TRBD2; j_call: TRBJ2-7; cdr3_nt: TGTGCCAGCAGCTTAGGTCCAGCTAGCGGGAGCCGAGGGGGCTACGAGCAGTACTTC; cdr3_aa: CASSLGPASGSRGGYEQYF
v_call: TRBV7-3; clone_size: .; d_call: .; j_call: TRBJ2-2; cdr3_nt: TGTGCCAGCAGCCTCTCCACGGACGCGTGGGGCCCCGGGGAGCTGTTTTTT; cdr3_aa: CASSLSTDAWGPGELFF
v_call: TRBV12-5; clone_size: .; d_call: .; j_call: TRBJ2-1; cdr3_nt: TGTGCTAGTGCCTGGGGGGGGCGTAGTGAGCAGTTCTTC; cdr3_aa: CASAWGGRSEQFF
v_call: TRBV19; clone_size: .; d_call: TRBD1; j_call: TRBJ1-2; cdr3_nt: TGTGCCAGTAGTAGGTTCGGGACAGCTAACTATGGCTACACCTTC; cdr3_aa: CASSRFGTANYGYTF
v_call: TRBV19; clone_size: .; d_call: .; j_call: TRBJ1-1; cdr3_nt: TGTGCCAGTAGTATACAAAATACAGGGCACACTGAAGCTTTCTTT; cdr3_aa: CASSIQNTGHTEAFF
v_call: TRBV7-9; clone_size: .; d_call: .; j_call: TRBJ2-7; cdr3_nt: TGTGCCAGCAGCAAGCCGCAGGGTTACGAGCAGTACTTC; cdr3_aa: CASSKPQGYEQYF
v_call: TRBV13; clone_size: .; d_call: TRBD2; j_call: TRBJ2-1; cdr3_nt: TGTGCCGGCAGCTTAGCCGGACTAGCGGGGGAAGGTGAGCAGTTCTTC; cdr3_aa: CAGSLAGLAGEGEQFF
v_call: TRBV30; clone_size: .; d_call: .; j_call: TRBJ1-4; cdr3_nt: TGTGCCTGGAGTGTAAGGGGTTCAACTAATGAAAAACTGTTTTTT; cdr3_aa: CAWSVRGSTNEKLFF
v_call: TRBV4-2; clone_size: .; d_call: TRBD2; j_call: TRBJ2-2; cdr3_nt: TGTGCCAGCAGCCAAGACCGGATTCTAATTGGGACTATGAACACCGGGGAGCTGTTTTTT; cdr3_aa: CASSQDRILIGTMNTGELFF
v_call: TRBV6-1; clone_size: .; d_call: TRBD2; j_call: TRBJ2-1; cdr3_nt: TGTGCCAGCAGTGAAGCGCGGGGACTAGTCTACAATGAGCAGTTCTTC; cdr3_aa: CASSEARGLVYNEQFF
v_call: TRBV2; clone_size: .; d_call: .; j_call: TRBJ1-2; cdr3_nt: TGTGCCAGCACCGAGTGGGGCTACACCTTC; cdr3_aa: CASTEWGYTF
v_call: TRBV2; clone_size: .; d_call: .; j_call: TRBJ1-2; cdr3_nt: TGTGCCAGCAGAGGCCTCGACCAATCGCTCGGGGGCTACACCTTC; cdr3_aa: CASRGLDQSLGGYTF
v_call: TRBV28; clone_size: .; d_call: .; j_call: TRBJ1-5; cdr3_nt: TGTGCCAGCAGTTTATCTGGGGGGGCCCAGCATTTT; cdr3_aa: CASSLSGGAQHF
v_call: TRBV27; clone_size: .; d_call: .; j_call: TRBJ2-3; cdr3_nt: TGTGCCAGCAGTTTTCATCAGGGAAGCACAGATACGCAGTATTTT; cdr3_aa: CASSFHQGSTDTQYF
v_call: TRBV5-1; clone_size: once; d_call: .; j_call: TRBJ2-7; cdr3_nt: TGCGCCAGCAGCTGGACTGGCGACTCCTACGAGCAGTACTTC; cdr3_aa: CASSWTGDSYEQYF
v_call: TRBV11-3; clone_size: .; d_call: TRBD2; j_call: TRBJ2-5; cdr3_nt: TGTGCCAGCAGCTTAGGGACTAGCGGACGGGAGACCCAGTACTTC; cdr3_aa: CASSLGTSGRETQYF
v_call: TRBV4-2; clone_size: .; d_call: .; j_call: TRBJ2-7; cdr3_nt: TGTGCCAGCAGCCAAGATTTTTCTCGGGGTTCCTACGAGCAGTACTTC; cdr3_aa: CASSQDFSRGSYEQYF
v_call: TRBV28; clone_size: .; d_call: TRBD2; j_call: TRBJ2-3; cdr3_nt: TGTGCCAGCAGTTTCCTCGGGACTAGCGCCGATACGCAGTATTTT; cdr3_aa: CASSFLGTSADTQYF
v_call: TRBV6-4; clone_size: .; d_call: TRBD1; j_call: TRBJ2-3; cdr3_nt: TGTGCCAGCAGTGCGGACAGGGGTCCAGATACGCAGTATTTT; cdr3_aa: CASSADRGPDTQYF
v_call: TRBV28; clone_size: .; d_call: TRBD1; j_call: TRBJ1-2; cdr3_nt: TGTGCCAGCAGTTCGGACCGGGACAGGGGCACCTTC; cdr3_aa: CASSSDRDRGTF
v_call: TRBV28; clone_size: .; d_call: TRBD2; j_call: TRBJ2-7; cdr3_nt: TGTGCCAGCGAAAGTGGGGGGGGATCAACCTACGAGCAGTACTTC; cdr3_aa: CASESGGGSTYEQYF
v_call: TRBV2; clone_size: .; d_call: TRBD2; j_call: TRBJ2-3; cdr3_nt: TGTGCCACCCTAGGGGGACTAGCGGGATCAGATACGCAGTATTTT; cdr3_aa: CATLGGLAGSDTQYF
v_call: TRBV15; clone_size: .; d_call: TRBD2; j_call: TRBJ2-5; cdr3_nt: TGTGCCACCAGCAGAGATGCGGGAGTAGAGACCCAGTACTTC; cdr3_aa: CATSRDAGVETQYF
v_call: TRBV11-3; clone_size: few; d_call: TRBD1; j_call: TRBJ2-7; cdr3_nt: TGTGCCAGCAGCTTAGGATTAAGGACAGGGGGCGACGAGCAGTACTTC; cdr3_aa: CASSLGLRTGGDEQYF
v_call: TRBV6-5; clone_size: once; d_call: TRBD1; j_call: TRBJ1-3; cdr3_nt: TGTGCCAGCAGTTACGAGGGGACAGGGGGAAACACCATATATTTT; cdr3_aa: CASSYEGTGGNTIYF
v_call: TRBV5-1; clone_size: .; d_call: TRBD1; j_call: TRBJ1-4; cdr3_nt: TGCGCCAGCAGCTCCGGACAGGGTAACGAAAAACTGTTTTTT; cdr3_aa: CASSSGQGNEKLFF